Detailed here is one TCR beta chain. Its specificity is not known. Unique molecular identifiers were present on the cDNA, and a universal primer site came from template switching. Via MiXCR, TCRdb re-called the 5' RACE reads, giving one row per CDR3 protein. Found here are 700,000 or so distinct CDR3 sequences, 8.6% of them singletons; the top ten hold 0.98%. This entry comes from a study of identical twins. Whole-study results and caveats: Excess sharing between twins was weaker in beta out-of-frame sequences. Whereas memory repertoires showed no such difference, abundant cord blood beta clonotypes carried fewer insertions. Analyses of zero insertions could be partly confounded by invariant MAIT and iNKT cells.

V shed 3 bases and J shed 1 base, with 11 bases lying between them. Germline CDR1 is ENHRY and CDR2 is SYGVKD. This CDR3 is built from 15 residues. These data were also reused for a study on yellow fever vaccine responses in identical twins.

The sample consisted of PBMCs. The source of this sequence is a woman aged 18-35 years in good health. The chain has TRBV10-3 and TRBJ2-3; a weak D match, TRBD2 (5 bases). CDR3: CAISDVSGGTDTQYF. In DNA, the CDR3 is TGTGCCATCAGTGATGTGAGCGGAGGCACAGATACGCAGTATTTT.